What follows are 30 T cell receptor beta chains derived from one specimen sequenced in a study of CD8 T cells in Susac syndrome. An amount of RNA that ranged from about 0.45 to 1 ug was reverse transcribed with random hexamers. TCRdb itself ran the immunoSEQ multiplex PCR reads through MiXCR, one entry per CDR3 protein. The table shows 200,000 or so distinct CDR3 sequences, with about 95% occurring only once. Sequencing was carried out using CD4+ T cells from PBMCs. Receptor source: a human donor with multiple sclerosis.

This sequence joins TRBV30 and TRBJ1-6; possibly TRBD1 for D (5 bases). V lost 8 bases and J lost 8, with 16 bases in between. Germline CDR1 is GTSNPN and CDR2 is SVGIG (reference sequence). The CDR3 spans 13 residues. CDR3: CAGTGTSYSPLHF. The CDR3 region has the DNA TGTGCCGGCACCGGGACCTCGTATTCACCCCTCCACTTT.

This sequence joins TRBV3-1 and TRBJ1-1; D perhaps matches TRBD1 (6 bases). Trimming took 2 bases from V and 6 from J, leaving 16 bases between them. The CDR3 sequence is 15 residues long. Germline loops: CDR1 LGHDT, CDR2 YNNKEL (reference sequence). Here the CDR3 reads CASSQILAEGAEAFF. The DNA of the CDR3 is TGTGCCAGCAGCCAAATCCTGGCCGAGGGGGCTGAAGCTTTCTTT.

The chain couples TRBV19 to TRBJ1-4, with D tentatively TRBD1 (6 bases). Trimming removed 6 bases at V and 6 bases at J, with 17 bases between. This CDR3 comprises 15 residues. Germline V gene data show CDR1 as LNHDA and CDR2 as SQIVND (reference sequence). CDR3 region: CASRRGGGVDEKLFF. The DNA of the CDR3 is TGTGCCAGTAGACGCGGAGGGGGAGTGGATGAAAAACTGTTTTTT.

The V and J genes are TRBV29-1 and TRBJ2-3; D tentatively reads TRBD1 or TRBD2 (5 bases each). The length of the CDR3 is 13 residues. CDR1 is SQVTM and CDR2 is ANQGSEA in the germline V gene. Deletions cut 7 bases from V and 13 bases from J, with 24 bases between. The CDR3 is CSGETLHSRGEYF. The CDR3 nucleotides read TGCAGCGGCGAAACCCTCCACTCTAGGGGAGAGTATTTT.

This CDR3 is CASSPRQAGNTIYF. The CDR3 DNA is TGTGCCAGCTCACCGAGACAGGCTGGAAACACCATATATTTT. The V gene is TRBV18, the J gene TRBJ1-3; maybe TRBD1 (6 bases). CDR1 KGHSH and CDR2 LQKENI come from the germline V gene. CDR3 length: 14 amino acids. Trimming cost V 3 bases and J 2 bases, with 8 bases left between them.

The genes are TRBV30 and TRBJ2-1; D not certain. From germline, CDR1 is GTSNPN and CDR2 SVGIG (reference sequence). Between the trimmed V and J ends, which lost 3 bases and 7 bases, there was a span of 10 bases. CDR3 length: 12 amino acids. DNA of the CDR3: TGTGCCTGGAGGGGGATTGGGAATGAGCAGTTCTTC. Translated, it gives CAWRGIGNEQFF.

This chain links TRBV25-1 with TRBJ2-5, with D perhaps matching TRBD2 (5 bases). This CDR3 comprises 15 residues. V was trimmed by 4 bases and J by 2 bases, leaving 14 bases between them. Germline V lookup: CDR1 MGHDK, CDR2 SYGVNS. CDR3 nucleotides: TGTGCCAGCAGTGCAAGCGGAGGCCTTCAAGAGACCCAGTACTTC. It translates to CASSASGGLQETQYF. Combining the CDR3 with reference TRBV25-1 and TRBJ2-5 gives the whole variable domain EADIYQTPRYLVIGTGKKITLECSQTMGHDKMYWYQQDPGMELHLIHYSYGVNSTEKGDLSSESTVSRIRTEHFPLTLESARPSHTSQYLCASSASGGLQETQYFGPGTRLLVL.

This chain joins TRBV3-1 and TRBJ2-7, with TRBD2 matching over 8 bases. The germline V gene encodes CDR1 LGHDT and CDR2 YNNKEL (reference sequence). The CDR3 loop spans 15 amino acids. V was pared by 6 bases and J by 4 bases, with 11 bases of the junction left unmatched. In DNA, the CDR3 is TGTGCCAGCAGTTCCCTAGGCGGGAGGTGGTACGAGCAGTACTTC. The encoded protein is CASSSLGGRWYEQYF.

Only one count was recorded for this clonotype. V usage is TRBV20-1 and J usage is TRBJ1-5; no clear D gene. The germline V gene encodes CDR1 DFQATT and CDR2 SNEGSKA (reference sequence). CDR3 length equals 12 residues. V was cut by 2 bases and J by 3 bases, with 5 bases left in between. CDR3 protein: CSARTLNQPQHF. The CDR3 DNA sequence: TGCAGTGCTAGAACCCTCAATCAGCCCCAGCATTTT.

The V and J genes are TRBV20-1 and TRBJ2-1; 7 bases are a match to TRBD2. The germline V gene encodes CDR1 DFQATT and CDR2 SNEGSKA (reference sequence). V shed 3 bases and J 3 bases; nucleotides not matched to a gene: 11. This CDR3 is built from 16 residues. The CDR3 DNA reads TGCAGTGCTAGGTCTCCCGCGGGGGATTTCTACAATGAGCAGTTCTTC. This codes for CSARSPAGDFYNEQFF.

The chain carries TRBV20-1 and TRBJ1-1; no clear D. The germline CDR1 and CDR2 sequences are DFQATT and SNEGSKA (reference sequence). V was pared by 2 bases and J by 5 bases, with 12 bases between. There are 13 residues in the CDR3. CDR3 sequence reads: CSARSPSQTEAFF. CDR3 DNA sequence: TGCAGTGCTAGAAGCCCATCTCAGACTGAAGCTTTCTTT.

This clonotype was seen once. V gene TRBV5-1 combines with J gene TRBJ2-1; 9 bases align to TRBD1. Per germline, CDR1 SGHRS and CDR2 YFSETQ. The length of the CDR3 is 15 residues. Unmatched junction bases numbered 9, after V lost 3 bases and J lost 8 bases. The CDR3 is CASSSGQGITDEQFF. DNA of the CDR3: TGCGCCAGCAGCTCCGGACAGGGGATAACGGATGAGCAGTTCTTC.

The V gene is TRBV5-1, the J gene TRBJ2-5; D is possibly TRBD2 (6 bases). Germline loops: CDR1 SGHRS, CDR2 YFSETQ. V was pared by 4 bases and J by 5 bases, with 12 bases between. The CDR3 totals 13 residues. The CDR3 loop is CASSPPEGETQYF. The CDR3 DNA follows: TGCGCCAGCAGCCCTCCGGAGGGGGAGACCCAGTACTTC.

The V and J genes are TRBV20-1 and TRBJ1-2; 7 positions match TRBD1. In germline, CDR1 is DFQATT, CDR2 SNEGSKA (reference sequence). The V gene end was trimmed by 2 bases and the J gene end by 7 bases; junction bases not matched to a gene: 4. There are 12 residues in the CDR3. CDR3: CSARPGQVGYTF. The DNA of the CDR3 is TGCAGTGCTAGACCCGGACAGGTTGGCTACACCTTC.

V is TRBV9 and J is TRBJ1-5; no clear D. CDR3 length: 16 residues. CDR1 is SGDLS, CDR2 YYNGEE, per germline. V was clipped by 0 bases and J by 5 bases, with 15 bases between them. The CDR3 coding sequence is TGTGCCAGCAGCGTAGGAGGAGGGTCGTATGATCAGCCCCAGCATTTT. It encodes CASSVGGGSYDQPQHF.

The chain joins TRBV9 to TRBJ1-5; D not resolved. In germline, CDR1 is SGDLS, CDR2 YYNGEE. The CDR3 runs 14 residues. Trimming stripped 0 bases from V and 7 bases from J, with 11 bases between. The CDR3 is CASSVDPDGQPQHF. The DNA of the CDR3 is TGTGCCAGCAGCGTAGACCCGGACGGCCAGCCCCAGCATTTT.

V usage is TRBV4-2 and J usage is TRBJ2-3, with 8 positions matching TRBD1. Germline lookup yields CDR1 LGHNA and CDR2 YNFKEQ. The CDR3 has 16 residues. Losses at the gene ends were 4 bases for V and 6 bases for J; bases not matched to a gene: 12. CDR3 protein: CASSPTVAGGVDTQYF. The DNA of the CDR3 is TGTGCCAGCAGCCCCACGGTGGCAGGGGGCGTCGATACGCAGTATTTT.

V and J are TRBV7-7 and TRBJ2-5; the match to TRBD2 covers 10 bases. Trimming at V came to 4 bases and at J to 5 bases, leaving 7 bases not matched to a gene. The CDR3 has 15 amino acids. Germline V gene lookup returns CDR1 SSHAT and CDR2 FNYEAQ (reference sequence). The CDR3 here is CASSSRTSGGETQYF. The CDR3, as DNA: TGTGCCAGCAGCTCCCGGACTAGCGGCGGGGAGACCCAGTACTTC.

The chain uses TRBV2 and TRBJ1-5; tentative D call: TRBD1 (6 bases). CDR3 length: 14 amino acids. Germline CDR1 and CDR2: SNHLY and FYNNEI. V was shortened by 5 bases and J by 7 bases, with 15 bases between the two germline ends. CDR3 coding DNA: TGTGCCAGCAGTCCCGGGACAAAGTGGCAGCCCCAGCATTTT. Translating gives CASSPGTKWQPQHF.

The chain couples TRBV5-1 to TRBJ1-1; D possibly corresponds to TRBD1 (6 bases). V lost 5 bases to trimming and J lost 1 base, with 9 bases between them. This CDR3 contains 13 residues. Germline loops: CDR1 SGHRS, CDR2 YFSETQ. The CDR3 protein is CASRDSGNTEAFF. The CDR3 coding sequence is TGCGCCAGCAGGGACAGTGGGAACACTGAAGCTTTCTTT.

The chain has TRBV3-1 and TRBJ2-5, with 8 bases identical to TRBD1. This CDR3 region has 15 residues. The ends lost 4 bases at V and 2 bases at J; junction bases unmatched: 6. Germline V gene lookup returns CDR1 LGHDT and CDR2 YNNKEL (reference sequence). CDR3 DNA: TGTGCCAGCAGCCCCGGACAGGGACTGCAAGAGACCCAGTACTTC. Translated: CASSPGQGLQETQYF.

The chain carries TRBV4-1 and TRBJ2-5; 8 bases align to TRBD1. The DNA matches TRBJ2-7 better at its end, which makes the J call doubtful. Germline lookup yields CDR1 MGHRA and CDR2 YSYEKL. This CDR3 is 15 amino acids long. This CDR3 reads CASSQEETGVREQYF. CDR3 sequence (DNA): TGCGCCAGCAGCCAAGAGGAGACAGGGGTACGCGAGCAGTACTTC.

V usage is TRBV12-3 or TRBV12-4 and J usage is TRBJ2-7; the D is unclear. Trimming stripped 3 bases from V and 2 bases from J, with 8 bases between. The CDR3 loop spans 13 amino acids. The CDR3 region has the DNA TGTGCCAGCAGTTTCCGTGGGGCCTACGAGCAGTACTTC. It yields the protein CASSFRGAYEQYF.

The V call is TRBV29-1, the J call TRBJ1-1; TRBD1 aligns across 7 bases. The germline V gene has CDR1 SQVTM and CDR2 ANQGSEA. Unmatched junction bases numbered 0, after V lost 7 bases and J lost 1 base. This CDR3 is built from 11 residues. CDR3 amino acids: CSGQGNTEAFF. As DNA, the CDR3 is TGCAGCGGACAGGGGAACACTGAAGCTTTCTTT. Full variable domain (missing parts from reference TRBV29-1 and TRBJ1-1): SAVISQKPSRDICQRGTSLTIQCQVDSQVTMMFWYRQQPGQSLTLIATANQGSEATYESGFVIDKFPISRPNLTFSTLTVSNMSPEDSSIYLCSGQGNTEAFFGQGTRLTVV.

This chain joins TRBV5-1 and TRBJ1-4; 7 positions match TRBD1. The CDR3 extends over 15 amino acids. Looked up from germline, CDR1 is SGHRS and CDR2 is YFSETQ. V dropped 3 bases and J dropped 3; count of bases not matched to a gene: 5. CDR3 residues: CASSSRTGANEKLFF. CDR3 DNA: TGCGCCAGCAGCTCCAGGACAGGAGCTAATGAAAAACTGTTTTTT.

This clonotype was counted a single time. V gene TRBV15 combines with J gene TRBJ2-1, with a tentative D call TRBD2 (5 bases). CDR3 length: 14 residues. The V end lost 5 bases, the J end lost 10 bases, and 18 bases lay between the germline ends. Looked up from germline, CDR1 is LNHNV and CDR2 is YYDKDF (reference sequence). CDR3: CATSARTQSSEQFF. The CDR3 DNA reads as TGTGCCACCAGCGCTCGGACTCAATCTTCGGAGCAGTTCTTC.

The rearrangement joins TRBV5-1 to TRBJ1-2, with 9 bases aligning to TRBD1. V was clipped by 4 bases and J by 5 bases; unmatched bases: 6. Germline V gene lookup returns CDR1 SGHRS and CDR2 YFSETQ. CDR3 size: 14 residues. CDR3 loop: CASSPLDRGYGYTF. For the CDR3, the DNA is TGCGCCAGCAGCCCCTTGGACAGGGGATATGGCTACACCTTC.

V gene TRBV5-4 combines with J gene TRBJ2-6, with a weak D call TRBD1 (6 bases). The germline V gene encodes CDR1 SGHNT and CDR2 YYREEE (reference sequence). V lost 5 bases and J 4 bases, leaving 13 bases between the germline ends. The CDR3 consists of 15 residues. CDR3 sequence (DNA): TGTGCCAGCAGTCCTACAGGGACAGGGGCCAACGTCCTGACTTTC. This translates into CASSPTGTGANVLTF.

In nucleotides, the CDR3 is TGTGCCAGCACCATCGGGACTAGCGGGCTGGGGGAGCAGTACTTC. Translated: CASTIGTSGLGEQYF. The chain has TRBV7-9 and TRBJ2-7; 12 bases are a match to TRBD2. J gave up 7 bases and V 7 bases, and 11 bases lay outside the gene matches. Per germline, CDR1 SEHNR and CDR2 FQNEAQ (reference sequence). CDR3 length: 15 residues. The full variable domain, rest sourced from reference TRBV7-9 and TRBJ2-7, is DTGVSQNPRHKITKRGQNVTFRCDPISEHNRLYWYRQTLGQGPEFLTYFQNEAQLEKSRLLSDRFSAERPKGSFSTLEIQRTEQGDSAMYLCASTIGTSGLGEQYFGPGTRLTVT.

The chain combines TRBV6-6 with TRBJ2-2, with 7 bases lining up with TRBD1. The CDR3 is made up of 13 amino acids. The V segment lost 10 bases and the J segment 3 bases; nucleotides outside the gene matches: 5. Germline lookup yields CDR1 MNHNY and CDR2 SVGAGI (reference sequence). The CDR3 bases are TGTGCCACCGGCCAGGGGGACACCGGGGAGCTGTTTTTT. As protein: CATGQGDTGELFF.